Listed below are T cell receptor beta chains from one sample, sequenced in a study of blood T cell repertoires in COVID-19. Clones were read by immunoSEQ multiplex PCR, and TCRdb kept only the in-frame ones, dropping some. This table holds 330,000 or so clones, roughly 86% found once. The sample was PBMCs or T cells enriched from blood (not recorded which). The receptors come from a man in his forties in a cohort exposed to, infected with or recovered from COVID-19 (not recorded which). Each CDR3 is given with its conserved first and last residue. A D gene is named only where the DNA matches it firmly. Clone size is stated in some rows and not others, as once, few, many or a class when expanded.

D gene	clone size	V gene	J gene	CDR3 length	CDR3 DNA	CDR3 protein
.	.	TRBV6-1	TRBJ2-4	18	TGTGCCAGCAGTGAGGGAGTAGCGGAAACCCTAGCCAAAAACATTCAGTACTTC	CASSEGVAETLAKNIQYF
TRBD1	once	TRBV29-1	TRBJ1-1	14	TGCAGCGCCCGCGCCGACAGGGTGGGCACTGAAGCTTTCTTT	CSARADRVGTEAFF
TRBD2	.	TRBV5-1	TRBJ2-3	16	TGCGCCAGCAGCTTGCTCAGCGGGGGCAGCACAGATACGCAGTATTTT	CASSLLSGGSTDTQYF
.	.	TRBV27	TRBJ2-7	12	TGTGCCAGCAGAACAGGAATCTACGAGCAGTACTTC	CASRTGIYEQYF
TRBD1	.	TRBV4-2	TRBJ2-7	15	TGTGCCAGCAGCCAATATGGGACAGGGGGCTACGAGCAGTACTTC	CASSQYGTGGYEQYF
TRBD2	.	TRBV10-3	TRBJ2-7	15	TGTGCCATCAGCCCGGGACTAGCGGGAACCGACGAGCAGTACTTC	CAISPGLAGTDEQYF
TRBD1	.	TRBV7-9	TRBJ2-7	15	TGTGCCAGCAGCACGGACAGGGAGAACTTCTACGAGCAGTACTTC	CASSTDRENFYEQYF
TRBD1	.	TRBV25-1	TRBJ1-2	17	TGTGCCAGCAGTGAATGGGAGACAGGGGGTAGAAGCTATGGCTACACCTTC	CASSEWETGGRSYGYTF
.	.	TRBV18	TRBJ2-5	16	TGTGCCAGCTCACCACCGGGCAGGGATAGGCAAGAGACCCAGTACTTC	CASSPPGRDRQETQYF
.	.	TRBV2	TRBJ1-2	13	TGTGCCAGCAGTGAACGGCAGGTCTATGGCTACACCTTC	CASSERQVYGYTF
TRBD2	.	TRBV9	TRBJ2-3	15	TGTGCCAGCAGCGGATCCGGGACTAGGGGTTATACGCAGTATTTT	CASSGSGTRGYTQYF
.	.	TRBV19	TRBJ1-2	15	TGTGCCAGTAGCCATTGGGGAGGGCCCGACTATGGCTACACCTTC	CASSHWGGPDYGYTF
.	.	TRBV7-3	TRBJ2-1	14	TGTGCCAGCAGCTACTACACAGGTACAATGGAGCAGTTCTTC	CASSYYTGTMEQFF
TRBD1	.	TRBV6-5	TRBJ1-6	14	TGTGCCAGCAGGCCGGGACAGAGTAATTCACCCCTCCACTTT	CASRPGQSNSPLHF
.	.	TRBV11-1	TRBJ2-5	14	TGTGCCAGCAGCTTATATGACAGCCAAGAGACCCAGTACTTC	CASSLYDSQETQYF
TRBD1	.	TRBV24-1	TRBJ2-5	16	TGTGCCACCAGTGATTTGGGACAGGGCTCCCCCGGTGGCCAGTACTTC	CATSDLGQGSPGGQYF
.	.	TRBV19	TRBJ2-2	15	TGTGCCAGTATGTCCGAGCGCTCGAACACCGGGGAGCTGTTTTTT	CASMSERSNTGELFF
.	.	TRBV12-5	TRBJ2-1	14	TGTGCTAGTGGTCCGGGGAGCTCCTACAATGAGCAGTTCTTC	CASGPGSSYNEQFF
TRBD2	.	TRBV5-4	TRBJ2-3	16	TGTGCCAGCAGCTTGGACGGCGGGAGGAGCACAGATACGCAGTATTTT	CASSLDGGRSTDTQYF
TRBD2	.	TRBV28	TRBJ2-7	18	TGTGCCAGCAGGCCCCCCGGGACTAGCGGGAGGGGAGCCTACGAGCAGTACTTC	CASRPPGTSGRGAYEQYF
.	.	TRBV6-5	TRBJ1-1	14	TGTGCCAGCAGCCCGGGACAACTGAACACTGAAGCTTTCTTT	CASSPGQLNTEAFF
.	.	TRBV9	TRBJ1-5	14	TGTGCCAGCAGCCAGGGATCCGGCAATCAGCCCCAGCATTTT	CASSQGSGNQPQHF
.	.	TRBV27	TRBJ2-2	16	TGTGCCAGCAGTTTCCCCAGCGGCCCGAACACCGGGGAGCTGTTTTTT	CASSFPSGPNTGELFF
TRBD1	few	TRBV19	TRBJ1-5	15	TGTGCCAGTAGTATGCCCAGGGGGTTTAATCAGCCCCAGCATTTT	CASSMPRGFNQPQHF
TRBD1	.	TRBV7-9	TRBJ1-4	14	TGTGCCAGCAGCTTGGGGACCAGGGGGGAAAAACTGTTTTTT	CASSLGTRGEKLFF
.	.	TRBV27	TRBJ2-7	13	TGTGCCAGCGCCCGCGAGAAGATCTACGAGCAGTACTTC	CASAREKIYEQYF
.	.	TRBV19	TRBJ1-5	16	TGTGCCAGTAGTATCCTACTGGACACTAGCAATCAGCCCCAGCATTTT	CASSILLDTSNQPQHF
TRBD1	.	TRBV10-3	TRBJ2-1	16	TGTGCCATCAGTCCCAGGACAGGGTTATCCTACAATGAGCAGTTCTTC	CAISPRTGLSYNEQFF
TRBD1	.	TRBV19	TRBJ1-4	14	TGTGCCAGTAGTGAGGGACAGACGGGGGAAAAACTGTTTTTT	CASSEGQTGEKLFF
TRBD1	.	TRBV5-5	TRBJ1-4	15	TGTGCCAGCAGCCAACGGGGACAGGGGAATGAAAAACTGTTTTTT	CASSQRGQGNEKLFF
.	few	TRBV21-1	TRBJ2-2	14	TGTGCCAGGGCCTTGACCGGAGTCACCGGGGAGCTGTTTTTT	CARALTGVTGELFF
TRBD1	.	TRBV5-6	TRBJ2-2	16	TGTGCCAGCAGCCTACGGACAGGGCTGAACACCGGGGAGCTGTTTTTT	CASSLRTGLNTGELFF